Listed below are T cell receptor beta chains from one sample, sequenced in a study of molecular identifiers for immune sequencing clone quantification. MiXCR was run by TCRdb on the PCR reads, yielding one entry per CDR3 protein. The sample carries over 50,000 distinct CDR3 sequences, just over 35% recorded once. The specimen was naive CD8+ T cells from blood, with Jurkat cell RNA spiked in. The receptors shown here come from a human donor in good health. Some libraries in this study had Jurkat cell RNA spiked in. The CDR3 runs from the conserved cysteine through the conserved F or W. D genes are given only for firm matches. Expanded clones are given a class, and other clones once, few, many or no size at all.

d_call,j_call,clone_size,cdr3_length,v_call,cdr3_nt,cdr3_aa
.,TRBJ2-5,many,14,TRBV9,TGTGCCAGCAGCGTGGAACTAGCAGAAGAGACCCAGTACTTC,CASSVELAEETQYF
.,TRBJ2-7,many,11,TRBV28,TGTGCCAGCAGTTCCGGGATCGAGCAGTACTTC,CASSSGIEQYF
TRBD2,TRBJ2-3,many,14,TRBV28,TGTGCCAGCAGTCTCAGACTAGCCCCAGATACGCAGTATTTT,CASSLRLAPDTQYF
TRBD2,TRBJ2-7,once,16,TRBV20-1,TGCAGTGCTAGGCCCCCCAGACTAGCGGAAACTAACGAGCAGTACTTC,CSARPPRLAETNEQYF
TRBD1,TRBJ2-7,.,14,TRBV29-1,TGCAGCGTGCTGATGACAGGGCGATCCTACGAGCAGTACTTC,CSVLMTGRSYEQYF
.,TRBJ1-2,.,14,TRBV20-1,TGCAGTGCTAGAGTGACGCTCGTGGGCTATGGCTACACCTTC,CSARVTLVGYGYTF
.,TRBJ2-3,.,15,TRBV6-5,TGTGCCAGCAGTTACTCCCCATCAATCACAGATACGCAGTATTTT,CASSYSPSITDTQYF
TRBD1,TRBJ2-2,.,15,TRBV6-1,TGTGCCACTCACCGGGACAGGGGGCGGACCGGGGAGCTGTTTTTT,CATHRDRGRTGELFF
.,TRBJ2-3,.,20,TRBV13,TGTGCCAGCAGCCAAACCCCACCGGGACAAGGGGAGGGGTTGACAGATACGCAGTATTTT,CASSQTPPGQGEGLTDTQYF
TRBD2,TRBJ2-3,many,18,TRBV27,TGTGCCAGCAGTTCGCGAATCCGGTCCGGGACTAGCGTCTATACGCAGTATTTT,CASSSRIRSGTSVYTQYF
.,TRBJ1-5,.,14,TRBV12-3/TRBV12-4,TGTGCCAGCAGTTCGGGGGGGGGCAATCAGCCCCAGCATTTT,CASSSGGGNQPQHF
.,TRBJ2-3,.,15,TRBV18,TGTGCCAGCTCCGGAGGCAGGAGGCATAAAGATACGCAGTATTTT,CASSGGRRHKDTQYF
.,TRBJ2-3,.,16,TRBV21-1,TGTGCCAGCAGCAAAGGGGCGCCGGGAAGCACAGATACGCAGTATTTT,CASSKGAPGSTDTQYF
.,TRBJ2-5,.,15,TRBV7-9,TGTGCCAGCAGCCATACGTTGACATTCCAAGAGACCCAGTACTTC,CASSHTLTFQETQYF
.,TRBJ1-3,.,16,TRBV7-6,TGTGCCAGCAGCGGAACCGACGGACGCTCTGGAAACACCATGTATTTT,CASSGTDGRSGNTMYF
.,TRBJ1-1,few,14,TRBV20-1,TGCAGTGCTCGGGACCCACACGGGTGGACTGAAGCTTTCTTT,CSARDPHGWTEAFF
.,TRBJ2-1,.,15,TRBV14,TGTGCCAGCAGCCAACTAGAGGCATACGGGAATGAGCAGTTCTTC,CASSQLEAYGNEQFF
.,TRBJ2-1,.,13,TRBV28,TGTGCCAGCAGACGCGGGACCCCCAATGAGCAGTTCTTC,CASRRGTPNEQFF
.,TRBJ2-2,few,15,TRBV9,TGTGCCAGCAGCCCCACAGGGAGTAACACCGGGGAGCTGTTTTTT,CASSPTGSNTGELFF
.,TRBJ1-5,.,16,TRBV27,TGTGCCAGCAGTCTCACAGGGAGTTGGGTCAATCAGCCCCAGCATTTT,CASSLTGSWVNQPQHF
.,TRBJ2-6,many,15,TRBV6-5,TGTGCCAGCAGCCCCCACGGCCCTGGGGCCAACGTCCTGACTTTC,CASSPHGPGANVLTF
.,TRBJ2-3,.,14,TRBV4-3,TGCGCCAGCAGCCAACTAGCCAGCACAGATACGCAGTATTTT,CASSQLASTDTQYF
.,TRBJ2-7,.,12,TRBV2,TGTGCCAGCAGTGAAGCAGGGGCCGAGCAGTACTTC,CASSEAGAEQYF
TRBD1,TRBJ1-2,.,14,TRBV6-5,TGTGCCAGCAGCCCGGGACAGGGGAACTATGGCTACACCTTC,CASSPGQGNYGYTF
.,TRBJ1-5,many,16,TRBV4-2,TGTGCCAGCAGCCAAACAACTGGAATAGGAGGCCAGCCCCAGCATTTT,CASSQTTGIGGQPQHF
TRBD2,TRBJ2-2,.,15,TRBV9,TGTGCCAGCAGCGAGGGGACTAGCGGGGCCGGGGAGCTGTTTTTT,CASSEGTSGAGELFF
.,TRBJ2-2,few,12,TRBV2,TGTGCCAACAGAGCGAACACCGGGGAGCTGTTTTTT,CANRANTGELFF
.,TRBJ2-5,many,12,TRBV25-1,TGTGCCAGCAGTGATTCTACCGAAACCCAGTACTTC,CASSDSTETQYF
.,TRBJ2-3,.,14,TRBV12-3/TRBV12-4,TGTGCCAGCAGTTTATGGGGGCACACAGATACGCAGTATTTT,CASSLWGHTDTQYF
.,TRBJ2-3,.,18,TRBV4-2,TGTGCCAGCAGCCAAGATTTAGGGCTAGCCCTACCCACAGATACGCAGTACTTT,CASSQDLGLALPTDTQYF
.,TRBJ2-3,.,15,TRBV28,TGTGCCAGCAGTCTACTAGGGCAGGGCACAGATACGCAGTATTTT,CASSLLGQGTDTQYF
TRBD1,TRBJ2-5,many,15,TRBV6-5,TGTGCCAGCAGTTTGATGACAGGGGACCAAGAGACCCAGTACTTC,CASSLMTGDQETQYF
TRBD2,TRBJ2-7,many,13,TRBV7-2,TGTGCCAGCAGCTGGGGACTAGCAAACGAGCAGTACTTC,CASSWGLANEQYF
.,TRBJ2-1,.,15,TRBV25-1,TGTGCCAGCAGCGAATACGGGAGAGCGTTCAATGAGCAGTTCTTC,CASSEYGRAFNEQFF
.,TRBJ2-7,many,13,TRBV7-9,TGTGCCAGCAGCTTGTTAGCGACGTACGAGCAGTACTTC,CASSLLATYEQYF
.,TRBJ2-2,.,15,TRBV13,TGTGCCAGCAGCCCACCTACGTCTGGCACCGGGGAGCTGTTTTTT,CASSPPTSGTGELFF
.,TRBJ2-5,few,14,TRBV27,TGTGCCAGCAGTTCGGACAGAGGCCAAGAGACCCAGTACTTC,CASSSDRGQETQYF
TRBD2,TRBJ2-5,many,16,TRBV6-6,TGTGCCAGCAGAAATACGGGACTAGCGGAACAAGAGACCCAGTACTTC,CASRNTGLAEQETQYF
TRBD1,TRBJ1-1,many,15,TRBV12-5,TGTGCTAGTGGTCCAGCGGGACAGCCGAACACTGAAGCTTTCTTT,CASGPAGQPNTEAFF